This T cell receptor (beta chain) appears in the sequencing data of a study of untreated major depressive disorder listed by TCRdb under 2018. Broadly, across the study: A cross-sectional case-control design was used to compare T cell phenotype and TCR repertoire between antidepressant-free major depressive disorder patients and individually matched non-depressed controls. Differences in Vbeta 5.1, Vbeta 11 and Vbeta 22 usage observed by flow cytometry in the whole cohort were followed up by sequencing.

Each depressed patient was pairwise matched to a non-depressed control for sex, age, current smoking status and body mass index. European descent was reported for all participants. Controls had no current or lifetime mood disorder and scored 5 or less on the Quick Inventory of Depressive Symptoms-Self Report. Major medical conditions, Axis I/II comorbidities, regular medication or illicit drug use, and drinking over 100 g alcohol a week were all grounds for excluding any participant. From each participant, about 33 ml of peripheral blood was collected into EDTA tubes. Using the BD IMag Human CD4 T Lymphocyte Enrichment Set, CD4+ T cells were purified from thawed PBMCs via magnetic negative selection. The CD4+ enrichment method typically yielded about 95% purity as confirmed by flow cytometry. A subgroup of 5 or 6 case-control pairs, selected blind to chemokine receptor expression and flow-cytometric repertoire skewing results, was subjected to TCRbeta sequencing. Every blood sample was taken in the morning at 8:00 a.m., and Ficoll-Hypaque gradient centrifugation was used to isolate PBMCs. PBMCs were cryopreserved by gradual cooling to -80 degrees C and were kept in liquid nitrogen until assay.

General study outcomes and caveats: Sequencing confirmed higher TRBV05-01 (Vbeta 5.1) usage among CD4+ T cells of depressed patients than controls, with p = 0.040 in a one-tailed test. For the sequencing comparisons, one-tailed planned tests were applied to only three preselected Vbeta families. In every sequenced subject, all of the top five TRBV05-01 clones were private clones. TRBV25-01 and TRBV02-01 usage followed the flow-cytometry pattern but did not reach statistical significance in the sequencing data. Because of strict matching and exclusion criteria, the study sample was comparatively small, which limits how generalizable the findings are.

A word on this clone: Which antigen it targets is not known. No base quality information exists; no much larger clone differs at one position.

The CDR1 and CDR2 encoded by the germline V gene are MGHDK and SYGVNS. The cysteine opens and the phenylalanine closes a CDR3 of 15 amino acids. The entry retains the CDR3 DNA only, 45 bases that are in frame from base 1. Between the V and J ends, shortened by 7 bases and 3 bases respectively, the junction contains 18 bases. The Qiagen DNeasy Blood and Tissue Kit was used to extract total genomic DNA from purified CD4+ T cells. Following immunoSEQ immunosequencing protocols, the TCRbeta CDR3 region, as defined by IMGT, was amplified and sequenced. The authors' pipeline ran thus. Preprocessing of raw sequence data for PCR and sequencing error correction was performed by the immunoSEQ service. Data were loaded into the immunoSEQ Analyzer and further analyzed with VDJtools v1.0.7. Patient-control differences were tested with the paired Wilcoxon signed-rank test. The table comes from immuneACCESS by way of TCRdb, which keeps in-frame sequences with V and J called. Part of the clones is missing from these tables; in studies checked, under half for an unresolved V gene and the rest for unknown reasons. That table furnishes V, J and clone size, whereas the DNA furnished D and trimming. Here the sample has 21,000 or so clones; 85% to 95% occur a single time. The top ten hold less than 0.4% of the sample.

Sequenced material: CD4+ T cells from PBMCs. This clonotype originated in a man aged 25 to 40 in good health. Recombination connected TRBV25-1 to TRBJ1-1; the D gene is perhaps TRBD1, from 5 matching bases. In nucleotides, the sequence is TGTGCCAGCACTAAGTCGGGGCATTGGGACACTGAAGCTTTCTTT. Its coded protein is CASTKSGHWDTEAFF.